Listed below are T cell receptor beta chains from one sample, sequenced in a study of cytotoxic CD8 clonotypes in ibrutinib-treated CLL. Clones were sequenced by immunoSEQ multiplex PCR, and TCRdb holds only the in-frame ones, with some missing. This sample yields around 200,000 clones, of which 75% to 85% are seen a single time; over 9.5% belongs to the top ten. The source was PBMCs, collected after 12 months of ibrutinib treatment. The receptors shown here come from a human donor with chronic lymphocytic leukemia. CDR3s include the opening cysteine and the closing phenylalanine or tryptophan. Each record gives: clone size, J gene, V gene, D gene, CDR3 protein, CDR3 DNA. D genes are given only for firm matches. Size is stated for part of the rows, as once, few or many counts, or as a class when the clone is expanded.

>-|TRBJ2-2|TRBV7-2|TRBD1
CASSSRTGGHTGELFF
TGTGCCAGCAGCTCCAGGACAGGGGGCCACACCGGGGAGCTGTTTTTT
>-|TRBJ2-6|TRBV2|-
CASSENPSGANVLTF
TGTGCCAGCAGTGAAAACCCCTCTGGGGCCAACGTCCTGACTTTC
>-|TRBJ2-7|TRBV5-1|-
CASQSEGISYEQYF
TGCGCCAGCCAGTCGGAGGGAATCTCCTACGAGCAGTACTTC
>-|TRBJ2-7|TRBV30|-
CAWRRGGSYEQYF
TGTGCCTGGAGAAGAGGGGGCTCCTACGAGCAGTACTTC
>-|TRBJ2-7|TRBV7-8|-
CASSPLNYEQYF
TGTGCCAGCAGCCCCCTAAACTACGAGCAGTACTTC
>-|TRBJ1-4|TRBV15|-
CATSKQTGPNEKLFF
TGTGCCACCAGCAAACAGACCGGACCGAATGAAAAACTGTTTTTT
>-|TRBJ1-3|TRBV30|-
CAWDRQVGNTIYF
TGTGCCTGGGATCGGCAGGTTGGAAACACCATATATTTT
>-|TRBJ1-2|TRBV6-1|-
CASRPRGAPVGYTF
TGTGCCAGCAGACCCCGTGGGGCTCCAGTTGGCTACACCTTC
>-|TRBJ2-1|TRBV18|-
CASSLPGVYNEQFF
TGTGCCAGCTCACTTCCCGGGGTCTACAATGAGCAGTTCTTC
>-|TRBJ1-1|TRBV27|TRBD1
CASSFWGQGMNTEAFF
TGTGCCAGCAGTTTTTGGGGACAGGGTATGAACACTGAAGCTTTCTTT
>-|TRBJ2-7|TRBV7-6|-
CASSPGAQGEQYF
TGTGCCAGCAGCCCCGGGGCCCAGGGGGAGCAGTACTTC
>-|TRBJ1-2|TRBV6-5|-
CASSYQFNYGYTF
TGTGCCAGCAGTTACCAATTCAACTATGGCTACACCTTC
>few|TRBJ1-4|TRBV25-1|-
CASSFWAGVNEKLFF
TGTGCCAGCAGTTTTTGGGCAGGGGTAAATGAAAAACTGTTTTTT
>-|TRBJ2-3|TRBV6-5|TRBD1
CASRDRQGRQDTQYF
TGTGCCAGCAGAGATCGACAGGGGCGACAGGATACGCAGTATTTT
>-|TRBJ2-3|TRBV12-5|-
CASASEGWGYTDTQYF
TGTGCTAGTGCCTCGGAGGGTTGGGGTTACACAGATACGCAGTATTTT
>-|TRBJ2-1|TRBV7-9|-
CAKLGEGGEQFF
TGTGCGAAGTTGGGGGAAGGAGGTGAGCAGTTCTTC
>-|TRBJ2-7|TRBV27|TRBD1
CASNTGGRGSYEQYF
TGTGCCAGCAACACAGGGGGCAGGGGGTCCTACGAGCAGTACTTC
>few|TRBJ1-1|TRBV7-9|-
CASTSGTEAFF
TGTGCCAGCACCTCAGGCACTGAAGCTTTCTTT
>-|TRBJ2-1|TRBV10-3|TRBD2
CAHEAGGAYNEQFF
TGTGCCCACGAGGCCGGGGGGGCTTACAATGAGCAGTTCTTC
>-|TRBJ1-1|TRBV29-1|-
CSVEDPMATEAFF
TGCAGCGTTGAAGATCCGATGGCCACTGAAGCTTTCTTT
>-|TRBJ2-4|TRBV4-1|-
CASSQDLAKNIQYF
TGCGCCAGCAGCCAAGACCTAGCCAAAAACATTCAGTACTTC
>-|TRBJ2-3|TRBV28|-
CASTSLGTQYF
TGTGCCAGCACGTCCCTTGGGACGCAGTATTTT
>-|TRBJ2-1|TRBV6-5|TRBD1
CASSTGTAANEQFF
TGTGCCAGCAGTACAGGGACAGCAGCCAATGAGCAGTTCTTC